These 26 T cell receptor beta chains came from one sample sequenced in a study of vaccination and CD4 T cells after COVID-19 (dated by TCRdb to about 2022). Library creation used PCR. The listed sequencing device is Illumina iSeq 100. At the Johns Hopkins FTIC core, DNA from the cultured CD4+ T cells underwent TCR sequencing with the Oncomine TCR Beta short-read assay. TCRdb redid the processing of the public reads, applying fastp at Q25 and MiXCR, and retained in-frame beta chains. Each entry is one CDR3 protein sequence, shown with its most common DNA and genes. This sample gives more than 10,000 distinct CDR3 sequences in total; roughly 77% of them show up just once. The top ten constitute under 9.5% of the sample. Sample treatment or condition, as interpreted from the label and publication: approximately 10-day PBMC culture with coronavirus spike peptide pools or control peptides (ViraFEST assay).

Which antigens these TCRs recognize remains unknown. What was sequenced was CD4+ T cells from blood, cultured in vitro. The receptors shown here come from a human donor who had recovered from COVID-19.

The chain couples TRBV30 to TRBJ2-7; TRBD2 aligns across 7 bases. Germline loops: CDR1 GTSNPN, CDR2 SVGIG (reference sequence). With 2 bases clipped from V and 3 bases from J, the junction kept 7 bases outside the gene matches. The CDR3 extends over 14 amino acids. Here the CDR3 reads CAWSLGLPDYEQYF. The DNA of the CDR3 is TGTGCCTGGAGTTTGGGACTACCAGACTACGAGCAGTACTTC.

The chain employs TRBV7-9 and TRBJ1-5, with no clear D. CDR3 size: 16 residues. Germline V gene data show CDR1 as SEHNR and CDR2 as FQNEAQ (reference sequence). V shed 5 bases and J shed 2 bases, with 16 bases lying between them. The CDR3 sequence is CASSTSRRAGNQPQHF. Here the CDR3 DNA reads TGTGCCAGCAGCACGAGCCGGAGGGCTGGCAATCAGCCCCAGCATTTT. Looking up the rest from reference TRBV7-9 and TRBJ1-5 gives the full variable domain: DTGVSQNPRHKITKRGQNVTFRCDPISEHNRLYWYRQTLGQGPEFLTYFQNEAQLEKSRLLSDRFSAERPKGSFSTLEIQRTEQGDSAMYLCASSTSRRAGNQPQHFGDGTRLSIL.

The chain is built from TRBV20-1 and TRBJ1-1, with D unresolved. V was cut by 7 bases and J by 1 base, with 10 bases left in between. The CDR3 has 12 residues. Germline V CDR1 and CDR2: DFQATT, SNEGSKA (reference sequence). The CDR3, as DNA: TGCAGTGTCCTCCGGGGGAACACTGAAGCTTTCTTT. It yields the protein CSVLRGNTEAFF.

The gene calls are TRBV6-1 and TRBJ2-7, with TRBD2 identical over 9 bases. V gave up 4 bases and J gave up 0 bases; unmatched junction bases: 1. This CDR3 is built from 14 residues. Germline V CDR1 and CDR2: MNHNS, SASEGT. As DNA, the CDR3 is TGTGCCAGCAGTGGTAGCGGGAGCTCCTACGAGCAGTACTTC. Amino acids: CASSGSGSSYEQYF.

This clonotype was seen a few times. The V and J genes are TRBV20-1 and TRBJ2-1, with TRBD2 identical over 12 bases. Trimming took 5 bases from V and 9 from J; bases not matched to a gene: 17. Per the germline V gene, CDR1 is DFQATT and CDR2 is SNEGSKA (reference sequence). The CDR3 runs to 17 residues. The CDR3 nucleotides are TGCAGTGCTCCGCCCGCCGGGCTAGCGGGAGGGCCTAGTGAGCAGTTCTTC. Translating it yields CSAPPAGLAGGPSEQFF.

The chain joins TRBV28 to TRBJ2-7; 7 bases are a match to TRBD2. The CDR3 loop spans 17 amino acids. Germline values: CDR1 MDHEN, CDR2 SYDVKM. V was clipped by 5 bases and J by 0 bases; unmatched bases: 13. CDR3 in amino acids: CASSPRRLAEGSYEQYF. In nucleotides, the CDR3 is TGTGCCAGCAGTCCCCGGCGGCTAGCGGAGGGCTCCTACGAGCAGTACTTC.

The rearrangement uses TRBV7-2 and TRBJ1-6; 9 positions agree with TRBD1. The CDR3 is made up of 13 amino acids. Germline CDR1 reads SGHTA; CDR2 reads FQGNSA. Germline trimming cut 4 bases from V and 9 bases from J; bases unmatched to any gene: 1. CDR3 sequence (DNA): TGTGCCAGCAGCTCGGGACAGGGTTCACCCCTCCACTTT. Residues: CASSSGQGSPLHF.

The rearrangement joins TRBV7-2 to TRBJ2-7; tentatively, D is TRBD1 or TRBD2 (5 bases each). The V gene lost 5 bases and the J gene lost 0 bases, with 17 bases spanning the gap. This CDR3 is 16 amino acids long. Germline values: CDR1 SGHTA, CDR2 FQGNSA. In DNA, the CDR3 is TGTGCCAGCAGCAGGATGGGCAAGGGGAGCTCCTACGAGCAGTACTTC. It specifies CASSRMGKGSSYEQYF.

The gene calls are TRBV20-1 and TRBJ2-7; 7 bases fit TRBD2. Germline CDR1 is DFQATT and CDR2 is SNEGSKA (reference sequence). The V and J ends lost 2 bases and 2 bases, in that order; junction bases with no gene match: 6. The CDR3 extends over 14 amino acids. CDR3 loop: CSARSGGATYEQYF. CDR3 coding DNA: TGCAGTGCTAGATCGGGGGGAGCGACCTACGAGCAGTACTTC.

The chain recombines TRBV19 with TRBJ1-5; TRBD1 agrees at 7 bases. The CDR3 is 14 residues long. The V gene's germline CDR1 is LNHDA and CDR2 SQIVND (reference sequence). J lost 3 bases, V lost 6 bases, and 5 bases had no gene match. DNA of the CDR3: TGTGCCAGTAGACGGGACAGCCTCAATCAGCCCCAGCATTTT. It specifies CASRRDSLNQPQHF. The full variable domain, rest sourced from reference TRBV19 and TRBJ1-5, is DGGITQSPKYLFRKEGQNVTLSCEQNLNHDAMYWYRQDPGQGLRLIYYSQIVNDFQKGDIAEGYSVSREKKESFPLTVTSAQKNPTAFYLCASRRDSLNQPQHFGDGTRLSIL.

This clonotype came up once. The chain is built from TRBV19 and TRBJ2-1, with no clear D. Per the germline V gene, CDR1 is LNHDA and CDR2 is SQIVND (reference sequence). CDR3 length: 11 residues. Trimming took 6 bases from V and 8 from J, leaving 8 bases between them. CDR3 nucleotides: TGTGCCAGTAGGAACGGAGATGAGCAGTTCTTC. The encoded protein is CASRNGDEQFF.

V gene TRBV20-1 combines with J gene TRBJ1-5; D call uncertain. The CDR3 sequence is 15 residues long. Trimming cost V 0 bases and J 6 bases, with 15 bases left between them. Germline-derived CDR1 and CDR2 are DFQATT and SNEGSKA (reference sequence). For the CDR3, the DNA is TGCAGTGCTAGAGATAATCATGGAGGTAGTCAGCCCCAGCATTTT. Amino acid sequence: CSARDNHGGSQPQHF.

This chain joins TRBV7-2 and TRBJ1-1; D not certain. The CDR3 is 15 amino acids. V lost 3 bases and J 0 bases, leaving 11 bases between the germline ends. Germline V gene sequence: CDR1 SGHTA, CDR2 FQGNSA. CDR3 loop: CASSFPHSLNTEAFF. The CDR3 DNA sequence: TGTGCCAGCAGCTTTCCCCACTCATTGAACACTGAAGCTTTCTTT.

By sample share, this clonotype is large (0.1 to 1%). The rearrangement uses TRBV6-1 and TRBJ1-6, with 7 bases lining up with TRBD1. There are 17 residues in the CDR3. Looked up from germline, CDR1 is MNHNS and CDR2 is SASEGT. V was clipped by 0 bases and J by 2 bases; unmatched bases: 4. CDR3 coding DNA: TGTGCCAGCAGTGAAGCACAGGGGTTTCCCTATAATTCACCCCTCCACTTT. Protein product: CASSEAQGFPYNSPLHF.

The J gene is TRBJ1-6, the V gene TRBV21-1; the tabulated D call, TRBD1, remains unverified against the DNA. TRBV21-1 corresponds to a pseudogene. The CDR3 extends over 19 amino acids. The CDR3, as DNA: TGTGCCAGCAGCAAAGTACAGTCCGGGACAGGGGGCGGAAATTCACCCCTCCACTTT. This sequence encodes CASSKVQSGTGGGNSPLHF.

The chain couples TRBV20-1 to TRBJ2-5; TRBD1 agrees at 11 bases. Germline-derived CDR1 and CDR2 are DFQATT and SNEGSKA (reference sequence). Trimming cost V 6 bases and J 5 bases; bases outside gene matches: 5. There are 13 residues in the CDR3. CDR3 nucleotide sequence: TGCAGTGCCAAGGACAGGGGGCTTGAGACCCAGTACTTC. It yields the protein CSAKDRGLETQYF.

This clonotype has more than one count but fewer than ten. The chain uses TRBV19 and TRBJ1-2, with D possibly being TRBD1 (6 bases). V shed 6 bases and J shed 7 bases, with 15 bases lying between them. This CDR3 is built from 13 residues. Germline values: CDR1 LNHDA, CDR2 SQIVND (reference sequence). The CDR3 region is CASRPTGLGGYTF. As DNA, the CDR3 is TGTGCCAGTAGGCCCACAGGGTTGGGTGGCTACACCTTC.

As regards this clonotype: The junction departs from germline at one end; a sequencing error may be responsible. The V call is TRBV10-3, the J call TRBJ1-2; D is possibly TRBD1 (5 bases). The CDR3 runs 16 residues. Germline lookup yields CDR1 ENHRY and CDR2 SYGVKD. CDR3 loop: CASSSKEIVGRGGYTF. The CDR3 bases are TGTGCCAGCAGTTCCAAGGAGATAGTCGGAAGGGGAGGCTACACCTTC.

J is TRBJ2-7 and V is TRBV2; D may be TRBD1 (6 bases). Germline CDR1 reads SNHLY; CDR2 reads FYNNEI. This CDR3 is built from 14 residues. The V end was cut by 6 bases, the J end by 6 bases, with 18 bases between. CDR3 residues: CASRADRSFPEQYF. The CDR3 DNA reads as TGTGCCAGCAGGGCAGACAGGTCGTTCCCCGAGCAGTACTTC.

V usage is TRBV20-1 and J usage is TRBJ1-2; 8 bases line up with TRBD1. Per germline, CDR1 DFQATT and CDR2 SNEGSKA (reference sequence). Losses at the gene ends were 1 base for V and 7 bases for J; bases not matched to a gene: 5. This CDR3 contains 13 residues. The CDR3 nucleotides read TGCAGTGCTAGAGTACAGGGGGAGATTGGCTACACCTTC. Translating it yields CSARVQGEIGYTF.

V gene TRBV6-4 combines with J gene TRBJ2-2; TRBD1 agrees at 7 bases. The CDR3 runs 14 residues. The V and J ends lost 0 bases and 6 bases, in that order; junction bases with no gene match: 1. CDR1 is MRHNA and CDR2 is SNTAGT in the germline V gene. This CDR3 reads CASSDSDRPGELFF. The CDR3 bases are TGTGCCAGCAGTGACTCGGACAGGCCCGGGGAGCTGTTTTTT.

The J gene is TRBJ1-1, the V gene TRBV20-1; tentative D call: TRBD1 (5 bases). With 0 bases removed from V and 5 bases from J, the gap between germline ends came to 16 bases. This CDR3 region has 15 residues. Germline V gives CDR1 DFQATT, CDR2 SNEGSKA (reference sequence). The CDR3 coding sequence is TGCAGTGCTAGAGATCACCGGGGGGTTAATACTGAAGCTTTCTTT. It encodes CSARDHRGVNTEAFF.

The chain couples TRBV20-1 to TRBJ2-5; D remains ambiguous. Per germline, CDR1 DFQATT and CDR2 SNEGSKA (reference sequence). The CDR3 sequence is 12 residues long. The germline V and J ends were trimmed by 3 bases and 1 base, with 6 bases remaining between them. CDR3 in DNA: TGCAGTGCTAGTCGAAGCCAAGAGACCCAGTACTTC. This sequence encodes CSASRSQETQYF.

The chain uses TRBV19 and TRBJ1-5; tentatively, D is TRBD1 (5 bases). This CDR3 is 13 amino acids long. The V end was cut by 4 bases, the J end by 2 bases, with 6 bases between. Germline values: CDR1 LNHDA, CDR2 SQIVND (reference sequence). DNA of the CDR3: TGTGCCAGTAGTACGGGGGGCAATCAGCCCCAGCATTTT. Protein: CASSTGGNQPQHF.

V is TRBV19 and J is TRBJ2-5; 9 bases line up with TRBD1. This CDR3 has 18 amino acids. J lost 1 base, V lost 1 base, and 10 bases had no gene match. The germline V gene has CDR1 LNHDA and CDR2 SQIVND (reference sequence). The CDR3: CASSIVLPGQGIQETQYF. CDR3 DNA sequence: TGTGCCAGTAGTATAGTCCTACCGGGACAGGGTATCCAAGAGACCCAGTACTTC.

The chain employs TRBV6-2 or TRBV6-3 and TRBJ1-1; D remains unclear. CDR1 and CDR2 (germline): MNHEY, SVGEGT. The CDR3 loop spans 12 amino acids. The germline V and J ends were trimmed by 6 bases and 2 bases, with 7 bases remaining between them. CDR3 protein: CASSHGNTEAFF. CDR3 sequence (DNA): TGTGCCAGCAGCCATGGTAACACTGAAGCTTTCTTT.